This T cell receptor (beta chain) came from a study of T cells in Graves' hyperthyroidism and ophthalmopathy. About the study: The blood sample was taken at first diagnosis, before treatment began.

The source material, RNA transcripts, was used to amplify TCR beta CDR3 regions. Researchers ran a first-round RT-PCR on the TCR CDR3 using the HTBI primer set. Each CDR3 protein gets one entry after TCRdb re-called the multiplex PCR reads with MiXCR. In the table there are about 640,000 distinct CDR3 sequences, less than 25% of which are singletons. Patients were excluded for uncontrolled infection, other autoimmune disease, pregnancy or lactation. This clonotype has ten or more counts. The target antigen is unknown. Study findings and constraints: Before onset, ophthalmopathy was predicted by the model a median around 6 months earlier.

The sample taken for sequencing was blood. The origin of this receptor is a man in his thirties or forties with Graves' ophthalmopathy.

CDR3 sequence reads: CASALAVSSTDTQYF. CDR3 coding DNA: TGTGCCAGCGCCCTAGCGGTTTCTAGCACAGATACGCAGTATTTT. This sequence joins TRBV11-2 and TRBJ2-3; 7 bases align to TRBD2. In germline, CDR1 is SGHAT, CDR2 FQNNGV. The CDR3 sequence is 15 residues long. Losses at the gene ends were 8 bases for V and 0 bases for J; bases not matched to a gene: 8.